The 11 T cell receptor beta chains reported below all come from one sample, sequenced in a study of read filtering for tumor transcriptome and immune sequencing. Molecular barcoded adaptors covering alpha/delta and beta/gamma chains were used on about 0.4 ug RNA. One entry per CDR3 protein results from TCRdb running MiXCR on the reads. In the table there are about 37,000 distinct CDR3 sequences, 12% of which are singletons. Material: a population of CD138-negative cells sorted from bone marrow. These receptors originate from a donor aged 40 or over with multiple myeloma.

Points on this clonotype: This may be a read error: a much more frequent sequence differs by one nucleotide. The chain employs TRBV20-1 and TRBJ1-1; D gene ambiguous. CDR3 length: 13 amino acids. The V gene's germline CDR1 is DFQATT and CDR2 SNEGSKA (reference sequence). Deletions cut 8 bases from V and 1 base from J, with 14 bases between. In DNA, the CDR3 is TGCAGTACTATGGAGGGTTGGAACACTGAAGCTTTCTTT. Its translation is CSTMEGWNTEAFF.

J is TRBJ1-5 and V is TRBV28, with unresolved D. Germline V CDR1 and CDR2: MDHEN, SYDVKM. V lost 6 bases and J lost 4, with 4 bases in between. CDR3 length equals 11 residues. The CDR3 DNA is TGTGCCAGCAGCCGAAATCAGCCCCAGCATTTT. The encoded protein is CASSRNQPQHF. The entire variable domain, with the rest obtained from reference TRBV28 and TRBJ1-5, is as follows: DVKVTQSSRYLVKRTGEKVFLECVQDMDHENMFWYRQDPGLGLRLIYFSYDVKMKEKGDIPEGYSVSREKKERFSLILESASTNQTSMYLCASSRNQPQHFGDGTRLSIL.

This clonotype was observed at least ten times. V usage is TRBV7-9 and J usage is TRBJ2-2; 11 positions match TRBD2. V dropped 4 bases and J dropped 0; count of bases not matched to a gene: 1. The CDR3 is 16 residues long. Germline CDR1 and CDR2: SEHNR and FQNEAQ (reference sequence). The CDR3 loop is CASSSTSGANTGELFF. In nucleotides, the CDR3 is TGTGCCAGCAGCTCGACTAGCGGGGCGAACACCGGGGAGCTGTTTTTT.

In its sample, this clonotype was seen many times. This chain connects TRBV6-6 to TRBJ2-7, with a tentative D call TRBD2 (5 bases). Deletions cut 0 bases from V and 4 bases from J, with 10 bases between. Looked up from germline, CDR1 is MNHNY and CDR2 is SVGAGI (reference sequence). This CDR3 region has 14 residues. The CDR3 DNA reads TGTGCCAGCAGTTACTCGAGAGGGAGTTACGAGCAGTACTTC. Translated: CASSYSRGSYEQYF.

As to this clonotype: This likely traces to a read error, being one base from a far larger clone. Lacking the conserved final phenylalanine or tryptophan, this CDR3 likely reflects a read error. The chain recombines TRBV7-2 with TRBJ2-5; tentatively, D is TRBD1 or TRBD2 (5 bases each). Per the germline V gene, CDR1 is SGHTA and CDR2 is FQGNSA. The CDR3 totals 14 residues. Trimming took 1 base from V and 2 from J, leaving 8 bases between them. CDR3 in DNA: TGTGCCAGCAGCTTAGTCAGGGAGCAAGAGACCCAGTACTCC. Translated: CASSLVREQETQYS.

This clonotype occurred many times. The chain carries TRBV4-1 and TRBJ1-5; D is uncertain. Germline lookup yields CDR1 MGHRA and CDR2 YSYEKL. V was shortened by 0 bases and J by 1 base, with 13 bases between the two germline ends. The CDR3 is 17 residues long. In nucleotides, the CDR3 is TGCGCCAGCAGCCAAGAGCCGTTCCCCTTCAGCAATCAGCCCCAGCATTTT. Translated: CASSQEPFPFSNQPQHF.

On this clonotype itself: One base away lies a much larger clone, so this may be a sequencing read error. The CDR3 DNA reads TGTGCCACCAGCGGAGATACAGGGGCAGGGGAGACCCAGTACTTC. Translating gives CATSGDTGAGETQYF. The chain uses TRBV15 and TRBJ2-5; TRBD1 agrees at 7 bases. Per germline, CDR1 LNHNV and CDR2 YYDKDF (reference sequence). The CDR3 runs to 15 residues.

This clonotype was detected ten times or more. This could be a read error, since a much larger clone is one nucleotide away. Here the CDR3 omits its conserved ending phenylalanine or tryptophan, so a read error is the likely source. This rearrangement joins TRBV5-5 to TRBJ2-1; 7 nucleotides match TRBD1. The CDR3 loop spans 14 amino acids. V lost 2 bases to trimming and J lost 5 bases; unmatched junction nucleotides: 4. Germline CDR1 and CDR2: SGHKS and YYEKEE (reference sequence). CDR3 protein: CASSFGTGDNEQFL. The CDR3 region has the DNA TGTGCCAGCAGCTTTGGAACAGGGGACAATGAGCAGTTCCTC.

Ten or more counts support this clonotype. Germline and junction disagree at one end, which may indicate a read error. V and J are TRBV7-7 and TRBJ1-1; the D is unclear. The CDR3 is made up of 14 amino acids. Germline assignment: CDR1 SSHAT and CDR2 FNYEAQ (reference sequence). The CDR3 DNA reads as TGTGCTAGCAGCCCAGTGCGCAGGAACACTGAAGCTTTCTTT. This codes for CASSPVRRNTEAFF. Looking up the rest from reference TRBV7-7 and TRBJ1-1 gives the full variable domain: GAGVSQSPRYKVTKRGQDVTLRCDPISSHATLYWYQQALGQGPEFLTYFNYEAQPDKSGLPSDRFSAERPEGSISTLTIQRTEQRDSAMYRCASSPVRRNTEAFFGQGTRLTVV.

This clonotype is medium-sized by share. This chain links TRBV6-5 with TRBJ2-1; D gene ambiguous. This CDR3 contains 13 residues. Germline CDR1 and CDR2: MNHEY and SVGAGI. V was cut by 6 bases and J by 0 bases, with 6 bases left in between. DNA for the CDR3: TGTGCCAGCAGGGAAGCCTCCTACAATGAGCAGTTCTTC. This gives the protein CASREASYNEQFF.

Comments on this clonotype: Just one base apart from a much larger clone, this may be a read error. The rearrangement uses TRBV20-1 and TRBJ2-7, with TRBD2 identical over 13 bases. Germline V CDR1 and CDR2: DFQATT, SNEGSKA (reference sequence). The CDR3 extends over 13 amino acids. J lost 9 bases, V lost 3 bases, and 5 bases had no gene match. CDR3 in amino acids: CSARKTSGGPQYF. The CDR3 bases are TGCAGTGCTAGGAAGACTAGCGGGGGGCCGCAGTACTTC.